These T cell receptor beta chains were read from a single sample in a study of T cells in localized non-small cell lung cancer. Using immunoSEQ multiplex PCR, the repertoire was profiled, and TCRdb retains in-frame clones only, with some absent. The sample has about 19,000 clones, about nine tenths seen once; the top ten hold about 4%. Specimen: peripheral blood, collected before any cancer treatment. These receptor sequences come from an older male donor with stage I squamous cell lung carcinoma. Each CDR3 is given with its conserved first and last residue. The D gene is left open where the match is weak. For some rows the clone size is stated as once, few or many, or as a class when expanded; others skip it.

- TRBJ1-2 TRBD1 TRBV7-6 CASSPRQGSYGYTF TGTGCCAGCAGCCCCAGACAGGGGTCATATGGCTACACCTTC
- TRBJ1-3 - TRBV11-2 CASSFVRDPGNTIYF TGTGCCAGCAGCTTCGTCAGGGATCCTGGAAACACCATATATTTT
- TRBJ2-7 - TRBV5-1 CASSARTDSYEQYF TGCGCCAGCAGCGCAAGGACGGACTCCTACGAGCAGTACTTC
- TRBJ1-4 - TRBV6-1 CASVGRSTNEKLFF TGTGCCAGCGTGGGCAGATCAACTAATGAAAAACTGTTTTTT
once TRBJ1-2 - TRBV7-9 CASSLEGAFYGYTF TGTGCCAGCAGCTTAGAAGGGGCGTTCTATGGCTACACCTTC
- TRBJ1-3 TRBD1 TRBV5-1 CASSETGDSGNTIYF TGCGCCAGCAGCGAAACAGGGGACTCTGGAAACACCATATATTTT
- TRBJ2-1 TRBD2 TRBV11-2 CASSIYSGGNFNEQFF TGTGCCAGCAGCATCTATAGCGGGGGGAACTTCAATGAGCAGTTCTTC
- TRBJ2-1 - TRBV29-1 CSVDASPKSSYNEQFF TGCAGCGTTGACGCTAGCCCAAAGAGCTCCTACAATGAGCAGTTCTTC
- TRBJ2-2 - TRBV14 CASSQDWGTGELFF TGTGCCAGCAGCCAAGATTGGGGAACTGGGGAGCTGTTTTTT
- TRBJ1-1 TRBD1 TRBV5-5 CASSPTTGEDRAFF TGTGCCAGCAGCCCCACAACAGGGGAGGATAGAGCTTTCTTT
- TRBJ2-5 - TRBV21-1 CASSSPGHQPSAETQYF TGTGCCAGCAGCAGTCCGGGACACCAACCGTCTGCAGAGACCCAGTACTTC
- TRBJ2-7 - TRBV5-1 CASSLGVSYEQYF TGCGCCAGCAGCTTGGGAGTCTCCTACGAGCAGTACTTC
- TRBJ1-3 - TRBV6-5 CASSYAVQMGNTIYF TGTGCCAGCAGTTACGCTGTACAGATGGGAAACACCATATATTTT
once TRBJ1-6 TRBD1 TRBV5-1 CASSLMDRGSSYNSPLHF TGCGCCAGCAGCCTGATGGACAGGGGAAGCTCCTATAATTCACCCCTCCACTTT
- TRBJ1-1 TRBD1 TRBV29-1 CSVVGQGMGTEAFF TGCAGCGTTGTAGGACAGGGGATGGGCACTGAAGCTTTCTTT
- TRBJ2-5 - TRBV20-1 CSAQQETQYF TGCAGTGCCCAACAAGAGACCCAGTACTTC
- TRBJ2-5 - TRBV9 CASSARQGETQYF TGTGCCAGCAGCGCCCGCCAGGGGGAGACCCAGTACTTC
- TRBJ2-1 - TRBV4-3 CASSHATDRRGLPNEQFF TGCGCCAGCAGCCATGCTACAGACCGGAGGGGCCTCCCCAATGAGCAGTTCTTC
- TRBJ1-5 TRBD1 TRBV30 CAWSVSGGNQPQHF TGTGCCTGGAGTGTCTCAGGGGGTAATCAGCCCCAGCATTTT
- TRBJ2-3 - TRBV7-3 CASSLTFLATDTQYF TGTGCCAGCAGCTTAACGTTTCTAGCCACAGATACGCAGTATTTT
- TRBJ2-3 - TRBV7-2 CASSLTSGIQDTQYF TGTGCCAGCAGCTTAACCTCAGGGATCCAAGATACGCAGTATTTT
- TRBJ1-3 - TRBV2 CASSPPGASGNTIYF TGTGCCAGCAGTCCCCCAGGGGCCTCTGGAAACACCATATATTTT
- TRBJ2-1 - TRBV7-3 CASSLGHNNEQFF TGTGCCAGCAGCTTGGGACATAACAATGAGCAGTTCTTC
- TRBJ2-7 - TRBV5-4 CASSLGSGGKARQYF TGTGCCAGCAGCTTGGGTAGTGGGGGCAAGGCTCGGCAGTACTTC
- TRBJ2-5 - TRBV19 CASRTRGGEETQYF TGTGCCAGTAGGACTAGGGGGGGGGAAGAGACCCAGTACTTC
once TRBJ1-1 - TRBV5-1 CASSLAAVGEAFF TGCGCCAGCAGCTTGGCCGCTGTGGGCGAAGCTTTCTTT
- TRBJ1-2 - TRBV28 CASSDGGINYGYTF TGTGCCAGCAGTGACGGGGGGATTAACTATGGCTACACCTTC
- TRBJ2-3 - TRBV5-1 CASSPGRFPSTDTQYF TGCGCCAGCAGCCCTGGGCGCTTCCCTAGCACAGATACGCAGTATTTT
- TRBJ2-3 TRBD1 TRBV6-5 CASSYSGTGGPDTQYF TGTGCCAGCAGTTACTCGGGGACAGGGGGCCCAGATACGCAGTATTTT
- TRBJ2-5 - TRBV9 CASSVGGSQQETQYF TGTGCCAGCAGCGTAGGAGGCAGCCAACAAGAGACCCAGTACTTC
- TRBJ2-5 TRBD1 TRBV9 CASSVVGQGQETQYF TGTGCCAGTAGCGTAGTTGGACAGGGCCAAGAGACCCAGTACTTC
- TRBJ2-1 TRBD1 TRBV19 CASWDRYNEQFF TGTGCCAGCTGGGACAGGTACAATGAGCAGTTCTTC
once TRBJ1-4 - TRBV28 CASSLGVGGMNEKLFF TGTGCCAGCAGTTTAGGCGTTGGGGGCATGAATGAAAAACTGTTTTTT
- TRBJ2-4 - TRBV25-1 CASSGTKNIQYF TGTGCCAGCAGTGGGACCAAAAACATTCAGTACTTC
- TRBJ2-4 - TRBV28 CASSPPQAGAKNIQYF TGTGCCAGCAGTCCCCCGCAAGCGGGAGCCAAAAACATTCAGTACTTC
- TRBJ2-1 - TRBV9 CASSVGGARNEQFF TGTGCCAGCAGCGTAGGTGGGGCGCGGAATGAGCAGTTCTTC
- TRBJ2-2 - TRBV7-2 CASSLGQNTGELFF TGTGCCAGCAGCTTAGGGCAGAACACCGGGGAGCTGTTTTTT
- TRBJ2-7 - TRBV7-2 CASSSDLGGKQYF TGTGCCAGCAGCTCCGATTTGGGGGGCAAGCAGTACTTC
- TRBJ2-1 - TRBV9 CASGGRSENYNEQFF TGTGCCAGCGGGGGAAGGTCGGAAAACTACAATGAGCAGTTCTTC
once TRBJ2-3 - TRBV2 CASARESTDTQYF TGTGCCAGCGCACGGGAGAGCACAGATACGCAGTATTTT